The clone carrying this T cell receptor beta chain was seen just once. This record belongs to a study of blood T cell repertoires in COVID-19. Study-wide context: From the United States, Italy and Spain came samples of acute and convalescent COVID-19. PBMCs, B-cell-depleted T cells, or T cells provided the cDNA or gDNA that made up the material.

Per the germline V gene, CDR1 is MNHNS and CDR2 is SASEGT. V lost 2 bases and J lost 6, with 9 bases in between. CDR3 length equals 13 residues. In the original analysis: Amplification with reference gene primers provided the estimates of nucleated cell counts. The protocol was immunoSEQ multiplex PCR, while the TCRdb copy is restricted to in-frame clones and leaves out a portion. V, J and clone size derive from that table, while D and trimming were established from the DNA sequence. In the table there are around 80,000 clones, over 80% of which are singletons. This chain joins TRBV6-1 and TRBJ2-3, with D maybe TRBD2 (5 bases). The sample was peripheral blood. This TCR came from a woman of 80 years or more with acute or convalescent COVID-19. DNA of the CDR3: TGTGCCAGCAGTGAAACGGGGTCCGATACGCAGTATTTT. It yields the protein CASSETGSDTQYF.